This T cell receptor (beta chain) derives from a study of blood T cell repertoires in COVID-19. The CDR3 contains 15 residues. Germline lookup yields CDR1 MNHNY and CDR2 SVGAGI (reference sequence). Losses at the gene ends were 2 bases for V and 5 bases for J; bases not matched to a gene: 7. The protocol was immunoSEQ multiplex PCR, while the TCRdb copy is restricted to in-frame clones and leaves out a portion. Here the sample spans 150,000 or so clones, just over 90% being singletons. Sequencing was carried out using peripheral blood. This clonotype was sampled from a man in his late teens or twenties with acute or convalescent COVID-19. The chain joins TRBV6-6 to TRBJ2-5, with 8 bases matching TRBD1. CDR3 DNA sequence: TGTGCCAGCAGTTACCGGACAGGGTTAGGGGAGACCCAGTACTTC. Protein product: CASSYRTGLGETQYF.